Sequencing of this T cell receptor beta chain was carried out in a study of T cell responses to AZD1222 COVID-19 vaccine. The method was immunoSEQ multiplex PCR; TCRdb's version includes in-frame clones alone and lacks a portion of them. This sample has approximately 190,000 clones, with approximately 90% found just once. The CDR3 is 13 amino acids. The V end lost 2 bases, the J end lost 6 bases, and 11 bases lay between the germline ends. Looked up from germline, CDR1 is LGHDT and CDR2 is YNNKEL (reference sequence). This clone was observed a few times. The clonotype originates from an adult who received the MenACWY meningococcal vaccine as a control. The input for sequencing was peripheral blood, taken 28 days after the second dose of the MenACWY control vaccine. The J gene is TRBJ2-7, the V gene TRBV3-1 (or the pseudogene TRBV3-2); D not resolved. CDR3 protein: CASSQSSGPEQYF. The CDR3 DNA sequence: TGTGCCAGCAGCCAATCTTCGGGCCCCGAGCAGTACTTC.